Given below is one T cell receptor (beta chain) in context. The clone's antigen remains unknown. No clone much larger than this one lies a single base away; base qualities are absent. Reading from cysteine to phenylalanine, the CDR3 counts 11 amino acids. The retained sequence is limited to the CDR3, 33 bases, with the frame set at the first base. CDR1 and CDR2 are read off the germline V gene as SQVTM and ANQGSEA. V drops 5 bases and J drops 1 base, leaving 5 bases in between. This specimen belongs to a study of response to subunit inactivated influenza vaccine (dated by TCRdb to the late 2010s). Background on the whole study: Deep quantitative T cell receptor repertoire profiling was used in the study to track responses to a trivalent subunit inactivated influenza vaccine.

Libraries were made using RT-PCR. The sample was run on an Illumina HiSeq 2500. TCRdb cleaned the public reads at Q25 with fastp, built clones with MiXCR and kept in-frame beta chains. Rows merge per CDR3 protein into single entries with the most common DNA and genes. This sample comprises about 300,000 distinct CDR3 sequences, roughly 22% of them detected only once. Together, the top ten hold about a tenth of the sample. Study-wide findings and limitations: The authors proposed that each seasonal influenza vaccination may bring in only a limited number of new T cells.

Here the chain combines TRBV29-1 and TRBJ1-1, with the D segment identity uncertain. The sequence came from a man between 45 and 75 years old who received an inactivated influenza vaccine. Donor details come from another sample of the same person, matched by shared clones. Source: PBMCs from blood, taken about 20 months after vaccination. The CDR3 in this case is CSVNKNTEAFF. The DNA sequence reads TGCAGCGTTAACAAGAACACTGAAGCTTTCTTT.